The 29 T cell receptor beta chains in this list originate from one sample, sequenced in a study of T cell responses to AZD1222 COVID-19 vaccine. Method: immunoSEQ multiplex PCR; TCRdb's copy keeps in-frame clones and lacks some. The sample lists about 100,000 clones; about 90% were seen once. The sequencing here drew on peripheral blood, taken on day 0 of MenACWY control vaccination. The receptor set was obtained from an adult in good health.

This clone was seen only once. The chain has TRBV28 and TRBJ2-1; a weak D match, TRBD2 (7 bases). Trimming stripped 6 bases from V and 9 bases from J, with 15 bases between. CDR3 length equals 13 residues. Per the germline V gene, CDR1 is MDHEN and CDR2 is SYDVKM. Written as DNA, the CDR3 is TGTGCCAGCAGGCTAGGGGGGGCCGGTGAGCAGTTCTTC. As protein: CASRLGGAGEQFF.

This clone was seen a single time. V is TRBV11-2 and J is TRBJ1-2; no definite D call. V was cut by 0 bases and J by 5 bases, with 10 bases left in between. CDR1 is SGHAT, CDR2 FQNNGV, per germline. CDR3 length: 14 residues. The CDR3 nucleotides read TGTGCCAGCAGCTTAGAAAACTCGGGTTATGGCTACACCTTC. This encodes CASSLENSGYGYTF.

This clone came up once. The chain recombines TRBV7-2 with TRBJ1-2, with D tentatively TRBD1 (5 bases). V was cut by 5 bases and J by 6 bases, with 16 bases left in between. CDR1 is SGHTA and CDR2 is FQGNSA in the germline V gene. The CDR3 has 14 amino acids. The CDR3 here is CASSQRRTTDGYTF. The CDR3 DNA sequence: TGTGCCAGCAGCCAGCGGCGGACAACAGATGGCTACACCTTC.

The rearrangement uses TRBV7-8 and TRBJ2-2; weak D call: TRBD1 (6 bases). Germline V gene lookup returns CDR1 SGHVS and CDR2 FQNEAQ. Deletions cut 3 bases from V and 5 bases from J, with 16 bases between. The CDR3 runs 16 residues. DNA of the CDR3: TGTGCCAGCAGCTTCGCCCAGGGAAGGGGGACCGGGGAGCTGTTTTTT. Its translation is CASSFAQGRGTGELFF.

This sequence joins TRBV19 and TRBJ2-1; either TRBD1 or TRBD2 may supply D (5 bases each). Germline CDR1 LNHDA, CDR2 SQIVND (reference sequence). Deletions cut 5 bases from V and 3 bases from J, with 17 bases between. The CDR3 is 16 amino acids. In DNA, the CDR3 is TGTGCCAGTAGTGCCCCCCGGGACCTCCTCTACAATGAGCAGTTCTTC. Protein sequence: CASSAPRDLLYNEQFF.

This clone was counted only a few times. The chain joins TRBV27 to TRBJ1-2; unclear D gene. Per the germline V gene, CDR1 is MNHEY and CDR2 is SMNVEV (reference sequence). The CDR3 consists of 12 residues. Trimming took off 6 bases at V and 6 bases at J, with 11 bases between the two ends. The CDR3 bases are TGTGCCAGCAGCCTTGGTGGGGATGGCTACACCTTC. Encoded protein: CASSLGGDGYTF.

The rearrangement links TRBV28 to TRBJ1-1; D is unclear. The V gene's germline CDR1 is MDHEN and CDR2 SYDVKM. V was pared by 2 bases and J by 1 base, with 5 bases between. The CDR3 consists of 13 residues. CDR3 nucleotide sequence: TGTGCCAGCAGTTTACCAGCGAACACTGAAGCTTTCTTT. Its protein product is CASSLPANTEAFF.

The rearrangement links TRBV6-5 to TRBJ2-7, with 7 bases fitting TRBD2. The CDR3 length is 15 residues. After removal of 6 bases from V and 4 bases from J, the junction contained 12 bases not matched to a gene. Germline assignment: CDR1 MNHEY and CDR2 SVGAGI. The CDR3 DNA sequence: TGTGCCAGCAGCCCCATGTTGCACGGGGGGTACGAGCAGTACTTC. Its translation is CASSPMLHGGYEQYF.

There are a few counts of this clone. This chain links TRBV7-2 with TRBJ2-5; tentative D call: TRBD1 (6 bases). Germline CDR1 is SGHTA and CDR2 is FQGNSA. This CDR3 is 13 amino acids long. The V end lost 8 bases, the J end lost 1 base, and 11 bases lay between the germline ends. CDR3 in DNA: TGTGCCAGCTCCCGACAGGCCCAAGAGACCCAGTACTTC. This gives the protein CASSRQAQETQYF.

This rearrangement joins TRBV4-2 to TRBJ1-4; perhaps TRBD1 as D (6 bases). Germline values: CDR1 LGHNA, CDR2 YNFKEQ. Trimming cost V 1 base and J 0 bases, with 9 bases left between them. There are 16 residues in the CDR3. The CDR3 loop is CASSQVRGATNEKLFF. CDR3 nucleotides: TGTGCCAGCAGCCAAGTCAGGGGCGCAACTAATGAAAAACTGTTTTTT.

The chain uses TRBV5-1 and TRBJ2-1; 15 nucleotides align to TRBD2. The germline gives CDR1 SGHRS, CDR2 YFSETQ. With V trimmed by 4 bases and J by 6 bases, 14 bases remained unmatched. The CDR3 consists of 19 residues. CDR3 DNA: TGCGCCAGCAGCGTCCGGACTAGCGGGGGGGCCGGAGGCGGCAATGAGCAGTTCTTC. It is translated as CASSVRTSGGAGGGNEQFF.

The CDR3 reads CASSLNTGGAYEQYF. For the CDR3, the DNA is TGCGCCAGCAGCTTGAACACTGGGGGGGCCTACGAGCAGTACTTC. V gene TRBV5-1 combines with J gene TRBJ2-7, with 7 nucleotides matching TRBD2. CDR1 is SGHRS and CDR2 is YFSETQ in the germline V gene. The CDR3 runs to 15 residues. Losses at the gene ends were 1 base for V and 2 bases for J; bases not matched to a gene: 6.

CDR3 in amino acids: CANSPSGTPEETQYF. The DNA of the CDR3 is TGTGCCAATTCGCCATCCGGGACACCTGAAGAGACCCAGTACTTC. This rearrangement joins TRBV27 to TRBJ2-5; a possible D gene is TRBD1 (6 bases). Germline assignment: CDR1 MNHEY and CDR2 SMNVEV (reference sequence). The CDR3 loop spans 15 amino acids. The ends were cut back, 10 bases at V and 3 bases at J, with 21 bases in the middle.

The chain combines TRBV4-1 with TRBJ2-1; D is ambiguous. V was pared by 2 bases and J by 4 bases, with 15 bases between. In germline, CDR1 is MGHRA, CDR2 YSYEKL. This CDR3 contains 16 residues. This CDR3 reads CASSQSEVVRYNEQFF. The CDR3 nucleotides read TGCGCCAGCAGCCAATCCGAGGTAGTCCGGTACAATGAGCAGTTCTTC.

This clone was detected only once. The chain links TRBV4-3 to TRBJ2-2, with TRBD2 matching 10 bases. This CDR3 contains 19 residues. The V gene end was trimmed by 0 bases and the J gene end by 4 bases; junction bases not matched to a gene: 11. The germline V gene encodes CDR1 LGHNA and CDR2 YSLEER. The CDR3 coding sequence is TGCGCCAGCAGCCAAGAGGCCTTTAGCGGGGGGATAACCACCGGGGAGCTGTTTTTT. Its translation is CASSQEAFSGGITTGELFF.

The chain recombines TRBV5-4 with TRBJ2-2; no clear D. Germline V CDR1 and CDR2: SGHNT, YYREEE (reference sequence). The CDR3 contains 13 residues. With 2 bases removed from V and 6 bases from J, the gap between germline ends came to 8 bases. The CDR3 DNA reads as TGTGCCAGCAGCTTTTATGGTGCCGGGGAGCTGTTTTTT. Its protein is CASSFYGAGELFF. The whole variable domain, remainder taken from reference TRBV5-4 and TRBJ2-2, is ETGVTQSPTHLIKTRGQQVTLRCSSQSGHNTVSWYQQALGQGPQFIFQYYREEENGRGNFPPRFSGLQFPNYSSELNVNALELDDSALYLCASSFYGAGELFFGEGSRLTVL.

The DNA of the CDR3 is TGTGCCAGCAGTTACGGCGGGAGGACGGATACGCAGTATTTT. This gives the protein CASSYGGRTDTQYF. The V gene is TRBV6-5, the J gene TRBJ2-3, with 8 positions matching TRBD2. The J segment lost 6 bases and the V segment lost 2 bases, leaving 4 bases of the junction unmatched. The CDR3 is 14 residues long. CDR1 MNHEY and CDR2 SVGAGI come from the germline V gene.

V gene TRBV28 combines with J gene TRBJ2-1; TRBD2 might be the D (5 bases). CDR1 and CDR2 from the germline V gene are MDHEN and SYDVKM. The CDR3 covers 13 residues. V lost 8 bases and J lost 0, with 8 bases in between. CDR3 loop: CASGSDSYNEQFF. CDR3 sequence (DNA): TGTGCCAGCGGTAGCGACTCCTACAATGAGCAGTTCTTC.

This clone was counted only a few times. The CDR3 DNA follows: TGTGCCAGCAGCGCGGGGTACAATCAGCCCCAGCATTTT. Residues: CASSAGYNQPQHF. The chain has TRBV2 and TRBJ1-5; no clear D gene. The V end lost 6 bases, the J end lost 3 bases, and 9 bases lay between the germline ends. Germline CDR1 and CDR2: SNHLY and FYNNEI. The CDR3 runs 13 residues.

This rearrangement joins TRBV10-3 to TRBJ1-2, with D possibly being TRBD1 (5 bases). The CDR3 totals 14 residues. Germline V gene sequence: CDR1 ENHRY, CDR2 SYGVKD. Deletions cut 2 bases from V and 4 bases from J, with 11 bases between. The DNA for the CDR3 is TGTGCCATCAGTGAGGGTGGGGGGATCTATGGCTACACCTTC. Protein product: CAISEGGGIYGYTF.

This chain uses TRBV3-1 (or the pseudogene TRBV3-2) with TRBJ1-5; a weak D match, TRBD1 (6 bases). The germline V and J ends were trimmed by 1 base and 2 bases, with 12 bases remaining between them. The CDR3 spans 16 residues. Germline loops: CDR1 LGHDT, CDR2 YNNKEL (reference sequence). The CDR3 is CASSQVGRGRNQPQHF. CDR3 bases: TGTGCCAGCAGCCAAGTGGGCAGGGGCCGCAATCAGCCCCAGCATTTT.

The V and J genes are TRBV5-1 and TRBJ1-2, with D possibly TRBD1 on 5 matching bases. Trimming took 4 bases from V and 0 from J, leaving 10 bases between them. This CDR3 is 14 amino acids long. Germline CDR1 reads SGHRS; CDR2 reads YFSETQ. The CDR3 coding sequence is TGCGCCAGCAGCACCGACAGTCCTAACTATGGCTACACCTTC. Translation: CASSTDSPNYGYTF.

This clone was picked up a small number of times. V and J are TRBV9 and TRBJ1-4; D unclear. Germline CDR1 reads SGDLS; CDR2 reads YYNGEE. CDR3 length equals 14 residues. V shed 3 bases and J shed 6 bases, with 12 bases lying between them. This CDR3 is CASSATVADEKLFF. CDR3 nucleotide sequence: TGTGCCAGCAGCGCTACAGTGGCGGATGAAAAACTGTTTTTT.

This chain links TRBV3-1 (or the pseudogene TRBV3-2) with TRBJ1-2; no reliable D call. The CDR3 runs 12 residues. The V end lost 3 bases, the J end lost 8 bases, and 10 bases lay between the germline ends. Germline CDR1 and CDR2: LGHDT and YNNKEL (reference sequence). In DNA form, the CDR3 reads TGTGCCAGCAGCCATCCCGATCGGGGCTACACCTTC. This gives the protein CASSHPDRGYTF.

The chain employs TRBV28 and TRBJ1-5; D call uncertain. The CDR3 runs 14 residues. The ends were cut back, 3 bases at V and 1 base at J, with 7 bases in the middle. Germline values: CDR1 MDHEN, CDR2 SYDVKM. CDR3 residues: CASSFEQSNQPQHF. The DNA of the CDR3 is TGTGCCAGCAGTTTCGAGCAGAGCAATCAGCCCCAGCATTTT.

The sample holds a few counts of this clone. This sequence joins TRBV6-2 or TRBV6-3 and TRBJ2-3; TRBD2 matches 10 bases. The V and J ends lost 6 bases and 5 bases, in that order; junction bases with no gene match: 8. CDR1 is MNHEY, CDR2 SVGEGT, per germline. The CDR3 sequence is 15 residues long. CDR3 region: CASSWLAGDLDTQYF. The CDR3 region has the DNA TGTGCCAGCAGCTGGCTAGCGGGAGATCTAGATACGCAGTATTTT.

The chain employs TRBV29-1 and TRBJ2-1; 8 bases match TRBD2. This CDR3 is built from 14 residues. J lost 6 bases, V lost 2 bases, and 6 bases had no gene match. The germline CDR1 and CDR2 sequences are SQVTM and ANQGSEA. The chain's CDR3 is CSVETPGGINEQFF. The CDR3 DNA follows: TGCAGCGTTGAAACACCGGGGGGGATCAATGAGCAGTTCTTC.

CDR3 in amino acids: CASSQDGLAGLSYEQYF. In nucleotides, the CDR3 is TGTGCCAGCAGCCAAGACGGGTTAGCGGGGCTCTCCTACGAGCAGTACTTC. V gene TRBV3-1 (or the pseudogene TRBV3-2) combines with J gene TRBJ2-7, with 8 bases matching TRBD2. This CDR3 is 17 amino acids long. The J segment lost 0 bases and the V segment lost 0 bases, leaving 7 bases of the junction unmatched. Germline values: CDR1 LGHDT, CDR2 YNNKEL (reference sequence).

The chain recombines TRBV2 with TRBJ1-1, with TRBD1 matching over 8 bases. This CDR3 has 14 amino acids. Germline values: CDR1 SNHLY, CDR2 FYNNEI. The V gene end was trimmed by 6 bases and the J gene end by 6 bases; junction bases not matched to a gene: 9. The CDR3 loop is CASRGTGQGPEAFF. The CDR3 DNA follows: TGTGCCAGCAGGGGGACAGGTCAGGGGCCTGAAGCTTTCTTT.